The subject of this entry is one T cell receptor beta chain. The target antigen is unknown. Trimming cost V 5 bases and J 1 base, with 15 bases left between them. CDR3 length equals 15 residues. Germline CDR1 reads MNHEY; CDR2 reads SMNVEV (reference sequence). The entry originates in a study of chemoradiotherapy in HPV16-positive cancers. General observations from the study: Non-HPV-specific T cells did not expand in tumors during treatment, whereas candidate HPV-specific clones and E7-related motifs did. Only two HPV16-positive patients supplied the functional HPV-specificity definition.

Over chemoradiotherapy, repertoires were sampled more than once. Generated by immunoSEQ multiplex PCR, the TCRdb table keeps only in-frame clones and is missing some. Of 5,800 or so clones in the sample, roughly nine tenths were seen once. The origin of this receptor is a human donor with HPV-associated anogenital cancer. Here the sequenced sample was blood, taken from a patient who underwent chemoradiotherapy. This chain joins TRBV27 and TRBJ2-7, with D perhaps matching TRBD2 (7 bases). CDR3 DNA sequence: TGTGCCAGCAGTCCCTGGGGGGGCGCGTCCTACGAGCAGTACTTC. This gives the protein CASSPWGGASYEQYF.